The T cell receptor beta chain under discussion was sequenced for a study of T-cell reconstitution after alpha-beta-depleted transplantation in children. General observations from the study: For some patients, TCRbeta diversity was high at day 60 because of recipient T cells and thymic progenitors that survived. Hyperexpanded clones declined; after one year, newly produced T cells mostly supplied diversity.

This clonotype was seen only a few times. As yet, its antigen is unknown. The germline gives CDR1 DFQATT, CDR2 SNEGSKA (reference sequence). The CDR3 length is 17 residues. V lost 0 bases and J 1 base, leaving 16 bases between the germline ends. Unique molecular identifiers were incorporated during preparation of the TCRbeta library. TCRdb reprocessed the PCR reads via MiXCR and lists one record per CDR3 protein. The repertoire has 500,000 to 750,000 distinct CDR3 sequences, 10% to 15% of them found once; the top ten carry 2.2%. This receptor was taken from a male patient under 18 who had a stem cell transplant for acute myeloid leukemia, so the T cells may come from the graft donor. The chain carries TRBV20-1 and TRBJ1-3; no clear D. The material sequenced was PBMCs, mostly from graft donor cells, taken 360 days after TCRalphabeta/CD19-depleted stem cell transplant. For the CDR3, the DNA is TGCAGTGCTAGAGATCTGGAACAGCTCCCATCTGGAAACACCATATATTTT. It is translated as CSARDLEQLPSGNTIYF.